This entry lists 4 T cell receptor beta chains sequenced from one sample in a study of cytomegalovirus exposure and HLA in healthy donors. PCR was performed using 60 Vbeta and 13 Jbeta primers. Here immunoSEQ multiplex PCR was the method, and the copy in TCRdb shows in-frame clones only, minus some. The sample holds about 36,000 clones, 53% seen once. The sample consisted of PBMCs. The receptor set was obtained from a woman aged 40 to 50 in good health and CMV-seropositive.

This clone was counted once. In nucleotides, the CDR3 is TGCGCCAGCAAGGGGACAGGTGATTCCTACGAGCAGTACTTC. It codes for CASKGTGDSYEQYF. The rearrangement joins TRBV5-1 to TRBJ2-7; TRBD1 matches at 8 bases. Germline loops: CDR1 SGHRS, CDR2 YFSETQ. The CDR3 length is 14 residues. V was pared by 6 bases and J by 1 base, with 6 bases of the junction left unmatched.

The chain has TRBV4-1 and TRBJ1-1; TRBD1 aligns across 9 bases. There are 14 residues in the CDR3. Unmatched junction bases numbered 9, after V lost 5 bases and J lost 8 bases. From germline, CDR1 is MGHRA and CDR2 YSYEKL. CDR3 loop: CASSNTGTGKEAFF. CDR3 nucleotides: TGCGCCAGCAGCAACACCGGGACAGGGAAAGAAGCTTTCTTT.

The chain links TRBV5-1 to TRBJ2-2; D is perhaps TRBD1 (5 bases). Trimming cost V 8 bases and J 0 bases, with 11 bases left between them. This CDR3 has 14 amino acids. The germline V gene encodes CDR1 SGHRS and CDR2 YFSETQ. The CDR3 here is CASVDRTNTGELFF. CDR3 in DNA: TGCGCCAGTGTAGACAGAACGAACACCGGGGAGCTGTTTTTT.

This chain uses TRBV7-2 with TRBJ2-7; D gene ambiguous. The V and J ends lost 5 bases and 3 bases respectively, with 17 bases between them. The CDR3 runs to 15 residues. CDR1 is SGHTA, CDR2 FQGNSA, per germline. CDR3 DNA sequence: TGTGCCAGCAGCCCAACCAGGTTAGGAATCTACGAGCAGTACTTC. This gives the protein CASSPTRLGIYEQYF.